What follows are 6 T cell receptor beta chains derived from one specimen sequenced in a study of T-cell reconstitution after alpha-beta-depleted transplantation in children. Unique molecular identifiers were used to barcode this TCRbeta library. TCRdb analysed the PCR reads with MiXCR anew, one entry per CDR3 protein. The table shows nearly 400,000 distinct CDR3 sequences, with over 20% occurring only once. The sequencing here drew on PBMCs from the stem cell graft donor, taken from the stem cell graft. The receptors shown here come from a human donor who donated a stem cell graft to a child with acute myeloid leukemia.

V is TRBV12-3 or TRBV12-4 and J is TRBJ1-4, with D possibly TRBD1 on 6 matching bases. The V gene lost 3 bases and the J gene lost 0 bases, with 8 bases spanning the gap. This CDR3 has 15 residues. The CDR3 region has the DNA TGTGCCAGCAGTTTGGGGGCGGCAACTAATGAAAAACTGTTTTTT. Its protein is CASSLGAATNEKLFF.

This sequence joins TRBV29-1 and TRBJ1-2; maybe TRBD1 (6 bases). This CDR3 has 15 amino acids. V was clipped by 0 bases and J by 4 bases, with 15 bases between them. CDR1 and CDR2 (germline): SQVTM, ANQGSEA. In DNA form, the CDR3 reads TGCAGCGTTGAAGATTACGAGGGGGGGGTCTATGGCTACACCTTC. Its protein product is CSVEDYEGGVYGYTF. Full variable domain (rest looked up from reference TRBV29-1 and TRBJ1-2): SAVISQKPSRDICQRGTSLTIQCQVDSQVTMMFWYRQQPGQSLTLIATANQGSEATYESGFVIDKFPISRPNLTFSTLTVSNMSPEDSSIYLCSVEDYEGGVYGYTFGSGTRLTVV.

The chain links TRBV12-3 or TRBV12-4 to TRBJ1-5; 8 bases are shared with TRBD1. J gave up 15 bases and V 4 bases, and 8 bases lay outside the gene matches. CDR3 length: 12 amino acids. The CDR3 bases are TGTGCCAGCAGTTCAGGGACAGGCGAATCGCATTTT. It codes for CASSSGTGESHF.

This sequence joins TRBV2 and TRBJ2-7; possibly TRBD1 for D (6 bases). The V end was cut by 5 bases, the J end by 3 bases, with 17 bases between. Germline V lookup: CDR1 SNHLY, CDR2 FYNNEI. The CDR3 is 15 residues long. The CDR3: CASSLVAGEGYEQYF. CDR3 DNA: TGTGCCAGCAGTTTAGTGGCAGGGGAAGGCTACGAGCAGTACTTC.

The chain employs TRBV4-1 and TRBJ1-1; D possibly corresponds to TRBD1 (6 bases). Per germline, CDR1 MGHRA and CDR2 YSYEKL. V lost 4 bases, J lost 0 bases, and 9 bases lay in between. The CDR3 has 14 amino acids. The CDR3 sequence: CASSRQALNTEAFF. The CDR3 nucleotides are TGCGCCAGCAGCCGACAGGCTCTGAACACTGAAGCTTTCTTT.

A few counts support this clonotype. The genes are TRBV28 and TRBJ2-7; a possible D gene is TRBD2 (6 bases). The CDR3 extends over 17 amino acids. V was trimmed by 6 bases and J by 0 bases, leaving 21 bases between them. Germline V CDR1 and CDR2: MDHEN, SYDVKM. The CDR3 region has the DNA TGTGCCAGCAGCCTAGGGACTTTAGGCATTGGCTCCTACGAGCAGTACTTC. Protein product: CASSLGTLGIGSYEQYF. Variable domain in full (rest from reference TRBV28 and TRBJ2-7): DVKVTQSSRYLVKRTGEKVFLECVQDMDHENMFWYRQDPGLGLRLIYFSYDVKMKEKGDIPEGYSVSREKKERFSLILESASTNQTSMYLCASSLGTLGIGSYEQYFGPGTRLTVT.